This is a list of T cell receptor beta chains from one sample in a study of CD4 T cells in relation to SARS-CoV-2 and coronaviruses. Here immunoSEQ multiplex PCR was the method, and the copy in TCRdb shows in-frame clones only, minus some. The table includes 30,000 to 45,000 clones, 77% detected once. Their antigen targets remain unknown. Source material: memory CD4+ T cells from PBMCs, cultured in vitro. The receptors were gathered from an adult with COVID-19. Both conserved end residues are part of each CDR3. Fields, in order: V gene, J gene, clone size, D gene, CDR3 DNA, CDR3 protein. D genes are given only for firm matches. Part of the rows lack a size; the others show once, few, many or a class for expanded clones.

TRBV2	TRBJ2-7	NA	NA	TGTGCCAGCAACCGCGTCCGCGCGGAAGAGCAGTACTTC	CASNRVRAEEQYF
TRBV7-2	TRBJ2-2	NA	NA	TGTGCCAGCAGCTTAGGCCCTTCGAACACCGGGGAGCTGTTTTTT	CASSLGPSNTGELFF
TRBV9	TRBJ2-1	NA	TRBD2	TGTGCCAGCAGCGTAGTTGAATATGGGACTAGCCGAAACAATGAGCAGTTCTTC	CASSVVEYGTSRNNEQFF
TRBV9	TRBJ2-3	NA	NA	TGTGCCAGCAGCGTAACCCCGAGGTTTAGCACAGATACGCAGTATTTT	CASSVTPRFSTDTQYF
TRBV25-1	TRBJ2-2	few	NA	TGTGCCAGCGTCGACAGGAGGAACACCGGGGAGCTGTTTTTT	CASVDRRNTGELFF
TRBV2	TRBJ2-1	NA	NA	TGTGCCAGCAAAAGGGAGAACCCTACGGGTGAGCAGTTCTTC	CASKRENPTGEQFF
TRBV24-1	TRBJ2-7	NA	NA	TGTGCCACCAGTGATTCGTATAGTTTCGAGCAGTACTTC	CATSDSYSFEQYF
TRBV2	TRBJ1-2	NA	TRBD1	TGTGCCAGCAGCGCCCAGGCCGCCAGGGGGCTTTATGGCTACACCTTC	CASSAQAARGLYGYTF
TRBV5-1	TRBJ2-3	NA	TRBD1	TGCGCCAGCAGCTTCATACAGGGGGCGCGGGATACGCAGTATTTT	CASSFIQGARDTQYF
TRBV7-9	TRBJ1-2	once	NA	TGTGCCAGCAGACCCCAGGGGAACTATGGCTACACCTTC	CASRPQGNYGYTF
TRBV5-1	TRBJ2-5	NA	TRBD2	TGCGCCAGCAGCTTGGCAGCGGGAGTCGAAGAGACCCAGTACTTC	CASSLAAGVEETQYF
TRBV14	TRBJ1-3	NA	NA	TGTGCCAGCAGCCAAGTCGGTGGGGGGAGCTCTGGAAACACCATATATTTT	CASSQVGGGSSGNTIYF
TRBV4-3	TRBJ2-1	once	NA	TGCGCCAGCAGCCATGAGGGGGAAGATAACAATGAGCAGTTCTTC	CASSHEGEDNNEQFF
TRBV28	TRBJ2-3	NA	TRBD2	TGTGCCAGCAGTTTCCAAGGACTAGCGGATCGGGCAGATACGCAGTATTTT	CASSFQGLADRADTQYF
TRBV5-1	TRBJ2-3	NA	NA	TGCGCCAGCAGCTTGGAGCCAACAGATACGCAGTATTTT	CASSLEPTDTQYF
TRBV30	TRBJ2-2	NA	NA	TGTGCCTGGAGACGACGGACGAACACCGGGGAGCTGTTTTTT	CAWRRRTNTGELFF
TRBV5-4	TRBJ2-3	NA	NA	TGTGCCAGCAGCTTGCCAGGCACAGATACGCAGTATTTT	CASSLPGTDTQYF
TRBV12-5	TRBJ2-5	NA	NA	TGTGCTAGTGGTTCTACCGGGGGAGGAGAGACCCAGTACTTC	CASGSTGGGETQYF
TRBV18	TRBJ2-7	NA	NA	TGTGCCAGCTCACCTTATCAGGGAACGAGTTGGCAGTACTTC	CASSPYQGTSWQYF
TRBV5-1	TRBJ2-1	once	TRBD2	TGCGCCAGCAGCCCTAGTCAGCCACTAGCGGGAGGGCCGAATGAGCAGTTCTTC	CASSPSQPLAGGPNEQFF
TRBV28	TRBJ2-5	few	NA	TGTGCCAGCAGTCCTCAAGAGACCCAGTACTTC	CASSPQETQYF
TRBV27	TRBJ2-7	NA	TRBD2	TGTGCCAGCAGTTTATCGATTTTTCTAGCGGGACCCTACGAGCAGTACTTC	CASSLSIFLAGPYEQYF
TRBV28	TRBJ2-3	few	TRBD2	TGTGCCAGCAGTACCCGACTAGCGGGGCTCACAGATACGCAGTATTTT	CASSTRLAGLTDTQYF
TRBV5-6	TRBJ2-3	once	NA	TGTGCCAGCAGCTTGTACCGCACAGATACGCAGTATTTT	CASSLYRTDTQYF
TRBV7-9	TRBJ1-3	NA	NA	TGTGCCAGCAGCTTAGCCCCGTCTGGAAACACCATATATTTT	CASSLAPSGNTIYF
TRBV24-1	TRBJ2-3	NA	TRBD1	TGTGCCACCAGTGACAATCCCGGGACAGAGGTAAACACAGATACGCAGTATTTT	CATSDNPGTEVNTDTQYF
TRBV5-1	TRBJ2-5	NA	NA	TGCGCCAGCAGCTTGGAGGGGGGCGCGCGTCTCCAAGAGACCCAGTACTTC	CASSLEGGARLQETQYF
TRBV7-9	TRBJ2-1	NA	TRBD2	TGTGCCAGCAGCGTGGGACTAGCGGGAGGGCAGAAACAGTTCTTC	CASSVGLAGGQKQFF
TRBV27	TRBJ2-7	NA	TRBD1	TGTGCCAGCAGACAGGGGCCTGGCGAGCAGTACTTC	CASRQGPGEQYF
TRBV28	TRBJ2-1	once	TRBD2	TGTGCCAGCACATGGACTAGCGGGAGCGTTGAGCAGTTCTTC	CASTWTSGSVEQFF
TRBV9	TRBJ1-1	once	NA	TGTGCCAGCAGCGTAGGAGGGGAGGGAACTGAAGCTTTCTTT	CASSVGGEGTEAFF
TRBV7-9	TRBJ1-1	NA	NA	TGTGCCAGCAGCTTAGTCGGTCGGTGGGCAGGGAAGAACACTGAAGCTTTCTTT	CASSLVGRWAGKNTEAFF
TRBV4-1	TRBJ1-1	NA	NA	TGCGCCAGCAGCCCGATTCGGAGGCCCAGAGCGGGGACTGAAGCTTTCTTT	CASSPIRRPRAGTEAFF
TRBV28	TRBJ1-4	few	TRBD1	TGTGCCAGCAGTCTGGGACAGTTGGGAGAAAAACTGTTTTTT	CASSLGQLGEKLFF
TRBV6-6	TRBJ2-3	NA	NA	TGTGCCAGCAGTTACTTACGCTCGGCAGATACGCAGTATTTT	CASSYLRSADTQYF
TRBV10-3	TRBJ1-1	NA	TRBD1	TGTGCCATCAGCGGGACAGGGCGGACTGAAGCTTTCTTT	CAISGTGRTEAFF
TRBV19	TRBJ2-7	few	NA	TGTGCCAGTAGTATTGACGGATCCTACGAGCAGTACTTC	CASSIDGSYEQYF
TRBV10-3	TRBJ2-3	once	TRBD2	TGTGCCATAGGACTAGCGGGAGGGTCGGGCGGCACAGATACGCAGTATTTT	CAIGLAGGSGGTDTQYF
TRBV6-2/TRBV6-3	TRBJ2-3	NA	TRBD2	TGTGCCAGCAGCGTAGCGGGAACGACAGATACGCAGTATTTT	CASSVAGTTDTQYF
TRBV27	TRBJ1-1	NA	TRBD1	TGTGCCAGCTCGGCCCTGTCCCGGGACAGGGGATCGAACACTGAAGCTTTCTTT	CASSALSRDRGSNTEAFF
TRBV28	TRBJ2-5	NA	NA	TGTGCCAGCAGTTTAACAGGGTGGGAAGAGACCCAGTACTTC	CASSLTGWEETQYF
TRBV7-3	TRBJ2-3	NA	NA	TGTGCCAGCAGCTTACAGGGCACAGATACGCAGTATTTT	CASSLQGTDTQYF
TRBV7-2	TRBJ2-2	NA	TRBD2	TGTGCCAGCAGCTTAGGAGGTCTAGCGGGAGCCGGGGAGCTGTTTTTT	CASSLGGLAGAGELFF
TRBV4-3	TRBJ2-2	NA	TRBD2	TGCGCCAGCAGCCAGCGACTAGCGGGAGACCCCGGGGAGCTGTTTTTT	CASSQRLAGDPGELFF
TRBV29-1	TRBJ2-1	NA	NA	TGCAGCGTGATACGTGGTGGGGTCAATGAGCAGTTCTTC	CSVIRGGVNEQFF
TRBV28	TRBJ2-6	NA	TRBD1	TGTGCCAGCAGTCCTCCCACTTGGGCAGGGGGCACTGGGGCCAACGTCCTGACTTTC	CASSPPTWAGGTGANVLTF
TRBV3-1/TRBV3-2	TRBJ2-5	NA	NA	TGTGCCAGCAGCCAAGATAAATTGGCGGGAATCCAAGAGACCCAGTACTTC	CASSQDKLAGIQETQYF
TRBV4-3	TRBJ2-7	NA	NA	TGCGCCAGCAGCCAAGATTACGGCTACGAGCAGTACTTC	CASSQDYGYEQYF
TRBV12-3/TRBV12-4	TRBJ2-1	NA	NA	TGTGCCAGTCTGAAGCAAATCAATGAGCAGTTCTTC	CASLKQINEQFF
TRBV6-2/TRBV6-3	TRBJ1-5	NA	TRBD1	TGTGCCAGCAGTTACGGGACAGGGGAACATCAGCCCCAGCATTTT	CASSYGTGEHQPQHF
TRBV5-1	TRBJ1-2	NA	TRBD1	TGCGCCAGCAGCGGTACACAGGGGGTGAGGGGCTACACCTTC	CASSGTQGVRGYTF